The 7 T cell receptor beta chains in this list originate from one sample, sequenced in a study of beta chain features in type 1 diabetes. cDNA synthesis used the whole RNA isolate, giving expressed TCRB sequences. TCRdb's table, derived via immunoSEQ multiplex PCR, lists solely in-frame clones and lacks some. The repertoire holds fewer than 900,000 clones, with 15% to 20% as singletons. The sequenced material came from naive CD4+ T cells from blood. The receptors stem from a woman aged 18-30 years in good health.

This chain links TRBV7-2 with TRBJ2-5; D ambiguous. Between the trimmed V and J ends, which lost 2 bases and 3 bases, there was a span of 10 bases. The CDR3 runs to 14 residues. The germline V gene has CDR1 SGHTA and CDR2 FQGNSA. In nucleotides, the CDR3 is TGTGCCAGCAGCTTACAGGTGGGGAAAGAGACCCAGTACTTC. Translating it yields CASSLQVGKETQYF.

This clone has a handful of counts. The V and J genes are TRBV28 and TRBJ1-5; 8 bases line up with TRBD1. The germline V gene encodes CDR1 MDHEN and CDR2 SYDVKM. The CDR3 loop spans 15 amino acids. V gave up 3 bases and J gave up 4 bases; unmatched junction bases: 5. CDR3 nucleotides: TGTGCCAGCAGTTTTACAGGGGGATATAATCAGCCCCAGCATTTT. It yields the protein CASSFTGGYNQPQHF.

This clone appeared a few times. The V call is TRBV7-3, the J call TRBJ2-7; 8 bases align to TRBD1. The trim removed 5 bases at V and 6 bases at J, leaving 3 bases unmatched. The V gene's germline CDR1 is SGHTA and CDR2 FQGTGA. This CDR3 spans 12 amino acids. The CDR3: CASSPGQGEQYF. CDR3 DNA: TGTGCCAGCAGCCCAGGACAGGGCGAGCAGTACTTC.

The rearrangement links TRBV15 to TRBJ2-1; 10 nucleotides align to TRBD2. The CDR3 is 20 amino acids. CDR1 and CDR2 from the germline V gene are LNHNV and YYDKDF (reference sequence). Unmatched junction bases numbered 16, after V lost 2 bases and J lost 3 bases. This chain's CDR3 is CATSRSKHSALAGDYNEQFF. The CDR3 region has the DNA TGTGCCACCAGCAGATCCAAGCATTCAGCCCTAGCGGGAGACTACAATGAGCAGTTCTTC.

This clone was seen only a few times. The chain is built from TRBV5-6 and TRBJ1-1; unclear D gene. The V and J ends lost 1 base and 0 bases respectively, with 4 bases between them. The germline V gene has CDR1 SGHDT and CDR2 YYEEEE. The CDR3 consists of 13 residues. CDR3 in amino acids: CASSLNLNTEAFF. In DNA form, the CDR3 reads TGTGCCAGCAGCTTGAACCTGAACACTGAAGCTTTCTTT.

A few counts support this clone. As DNA, the CDR3 is TGCGCCAGCAGCCAAGATCTTAGCGGGTCGTCGTATCAGCCCCAGCATTTT. This sequence encodes CASSQDLSGSSYQPQHF. The chain employs TRBV4-3 and TRBJ1-5; D unclear. V was shortened by 0 bases and J by 5 bases, with 17 bases between the two germline ends. Germline V gives CDR1 LGHNA, CDR2 YSLEER. The CDR3 consists of 17 residues.

This clone was counted between two and nine times. The chain joins TRBV14 to TRBJ2-1, with D perhaps TRBD2 (6 bases). This CDR3 has 15 residues. CDR1 SGHDN and CDR2 FVKESK come from the germline V gene. Trimming pared 6 bases from V and 3 bases from J, leaving 15 bases between. The CDR3 DNA reads TGTGCCAGCAGTTTCGGGAGTTCGTTCTACAATGAGCAGTTCTTC. Its translation: CASSFGSSFYNEQFF.